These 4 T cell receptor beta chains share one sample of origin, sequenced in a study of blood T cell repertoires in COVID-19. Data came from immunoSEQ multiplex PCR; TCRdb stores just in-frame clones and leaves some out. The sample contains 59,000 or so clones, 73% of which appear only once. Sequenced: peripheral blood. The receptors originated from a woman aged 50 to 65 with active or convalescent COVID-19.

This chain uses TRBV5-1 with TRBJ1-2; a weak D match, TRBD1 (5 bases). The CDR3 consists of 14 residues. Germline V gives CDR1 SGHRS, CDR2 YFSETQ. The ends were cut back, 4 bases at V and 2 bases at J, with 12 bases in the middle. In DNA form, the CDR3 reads TGCGCCAGCAGCCCAATGGGGGGAAACTATGGCTACACCTTC. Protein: CASSPMGGNYGYTF.

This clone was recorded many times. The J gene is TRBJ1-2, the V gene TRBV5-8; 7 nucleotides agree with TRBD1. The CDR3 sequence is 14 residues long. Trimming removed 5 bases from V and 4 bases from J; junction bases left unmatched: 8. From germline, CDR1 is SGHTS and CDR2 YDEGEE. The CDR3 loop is CASRTTGNLYGYTF. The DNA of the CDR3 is TGTGCCAGCAGGACGACAGGGAACCTCTATGGCTACACCTTC. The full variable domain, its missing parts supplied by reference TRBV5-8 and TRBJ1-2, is EAGVTQSPTHLIKTRGQQATLRCSPISGHTSVYWYQQALGLGLQFLLWYDEGEERNRGNFPPRFSGRQFPNYSSELNVNALELEDSALYLCASRTTGNLYGYTFGSGTRLTVV.

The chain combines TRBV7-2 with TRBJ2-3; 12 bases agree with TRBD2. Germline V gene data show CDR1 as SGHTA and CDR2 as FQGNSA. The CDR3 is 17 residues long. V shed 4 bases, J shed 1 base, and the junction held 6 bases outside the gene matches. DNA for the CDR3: TGTGCCAGCAGCTCAAGACTAGCGGGAGTAGGCACAGATACGCAGTATTTT. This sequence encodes CASSSRLAGVGTDTQYF.

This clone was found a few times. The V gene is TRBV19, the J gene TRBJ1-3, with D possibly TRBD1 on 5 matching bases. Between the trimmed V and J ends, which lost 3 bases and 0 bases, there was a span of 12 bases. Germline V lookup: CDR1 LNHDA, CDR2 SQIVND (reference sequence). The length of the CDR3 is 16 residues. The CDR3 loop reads CASSIAGPSSGNTIYF. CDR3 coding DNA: TGTGCCAGTAGTATCGCAGGGCCAAGCTCTGGAAACACCATATATTTT.